This entry lists 27 T cell receptor beta chains sequenced from one sample in a study of blood T cell repertoires in COVID-19 (dated by TCRdb to the early 2020s). The receptor library was made with the immunoSEQ multiplex PCR assay. Not all clones reach the TCRdb copy of this immuneACCESS table, which keeps in-frame sequences only. Checked studies attribute under half of the gap to unresolved V genes and leave the rest unexplained. The sample includes about 150,000 clones, with about 88% observed a single time. The ten largest clones represent less than 0.7% of the sample. Sequencing used peripheral blood. All receptors derive from a man aged 60 to 75 with COVID-19, enrolled during active disease.

The V call is TRBV6-6, the J call TRBJ2-6; no definite D call. CDR1 is MNHNY and CDR2 is SVGAGI in the germline V gene (reference sequence). Trimming took off 2 bases at V and 0 bases at J, with 8 bases between the two ends. CDR3 length equals 16 residues. CDR3 nucleotides: TGTGCCAGCAGTTACGTCGGTATCTCTGGGGCCAACGTCCTGACTTTC. Amino acid sequence: CASSYVGISGANVLTF.

The chain is built from TRBV2 and TRBJ2-3, with D perhaps TRBD1 (6 bases). The CDR3 is 16 residues long. V gave up 5 bases and J gave up 2 bases, with 17 bases separating them. Germline values: CDR1 SNHLY, CDR2 FYNNEI. The CDR3, as DNA: TGTGCCAGCAGTAAAAACCCGGGGACATCCACAGATACGCAGTATTTT. Amino acid sequence: CASSKNPGTSTDTQYF.

The rearrangement joins TRBV7-2 to TRBJ1-5, with 8 nucleotides matching TRBD1. The germline CDR1 and CDR2 sequences are SGHTA and FQGNSA. The CDR3 loop spans 17 amino acids. V dropped 2 bases and J dropped 0; count of bases not matched to a gene: 6. CDR3 loop: CASSLRPGGYSNQPQHF. In DNA form, the CDR3 reads TGTGCCAGCAGCTTAAGGCCAGGGGGCTATAGCAATCAGCCCCAGCATTTT. The entire variable domain, with the rest obtained from reference TRBV7-2 and TRBJ1-5, is as follows: GAGVSQSPSNKVTEKGKDVELRCDPISGHTALYWYRQSLGQGLEFLIYFQGNSAPDKSGLPSDRFSAERTGGSVSTLTIQRTQQEDSAVYLCASSLRPGGYSNQPQHFGDGTRLSIL.

The chain carries TRBV18 and TRBJ2-7; D perhaps matches TRBD1 (7 bases). Trimming took off 3 bases at V and 5 bases at J, with 17 bases between the two ends. The CDR3 has 15 residues. CDR1 is KGHSH and CDR2 is LQKENI in the germline V gene. CDR3 sequence: CASSPLPRGDHEQYF. CDR3 nucleotide sequence: TGTGCCAGCTCACCCCTCCCCAGGGGGGATCACGAGCAGTACTTC.

This chain uses TRBV5-5 with TRBJ2-5; D possibly corresponds to TRBD2 (6 bases). Germline CDR1 SGHKS, CDR2 YYEKEE (reference sequence). There are 14 residues in the CDR3. The germline V and J ends were trimmed by 4 bases and 5 bases, with 15 bases remaining between them. The CDR3 reads CASSAGLPVETQYF. CDR3 sequence (DNA): TGTGCCAGCAGCGCGGGACTCCCCGTTGAGACCCAGTACTTC.

The chain has TRBV5-1 and TRBJ2-1; no clear D. Germline CDR1 SGHRS, CDR2 YFSETQ. The CDR3 has 16 amino acids. V lost 1 base, J lost 10 bases, and 21 bases lay in between. The CDR3 protein is CASSLIKPPVSSEQFF. DNA of the CDR3: TGCGCCAGCAGCTTGATAAAACCCCCTGTGAGTAGCGAGCAGTTCTTC.

The chain employs TRBV25-1 and TRBJ1-5; maybe TRBD1 (5 bases). Germline V gene data show CDR1 as MGHDK and CDR2 as SYGVNS. This CDR3 comprises 13 residues. This chain's CDR3 is CAERGGPNQPQHF. CDR3 in DNA: TGTGCGGAGCGGGGGGGTCCAAATCAGCCCCAGCATTTT.

The chain joins TRBV6-6 to TRBJ1-5, with 8 bases lining up with TRBD1. CDR3 length: 14 residues. The V gene's germline CDR1 is MNHNY and CDR2 SVGAGI (reference sequence). Germline trimming cut 6 bases from V and 6 bases from J; bases unmatched to any gene: 7. CDR3 sequence: CASSLQGGIQPQHF. As DNA, the CDR3 is TGTGCCAGCAGCTTACAGGGGGGGATTCAGCCCCAGCATTTT.

The rearrangement joins TRBV28 to TRBJ2-3, with 7 bases that match TRBD2. J gave up 6 bases and V 8 bases, and 11 bases lay outside the gene matches. Germline V lookup: CDR1 MDHEN, CDR2 SYDVKM. The CDR3 is made up of 14 amino acids. The CDR3 sequence is CASLSGGFGDTQYF. CDR3 DNA: TGTGCCAGCCTATCGGGGGGATTCGGGGATACGCAGTATTTT.

This chain joins TRBV6-1 and TRBJ1-2; D uncertain. The CDR3 totals 14 residues. Germline V CDR1 and CDR2: MNHNS, SASEGT. V lost 1 base to trimming and J lost 4 bases, with 10 bases between them. CDR3 sequence (DNA): TGTGCCAGCAGTGAAGTTATGATGAGCTATGGCTACACCTTC. Translation: CASSEVMMSYGYTF.

The chain is built from TRBV5-1 and TRBJ1-1; D gene uncertain. The CDR3 runs to 15 residues. V was pared by 4 bases and J by 4 bases, with 17 bases between. Per the germline V gene, CDR1 is SGHRS and CDR2 is YFSETQ. This CDR3 reads CASSPGGFRGTEAFF. For the CDR3, the DNA is TGCGCCAGCAGCCCCGGCGGGTTTAGAGGCACTGAAGCTTTCTTT.

The V call is TRBV6-6, the J call TRBJ2-1; 9 bases fit TRBD2. The CDR3 consists of 14 residues. Germline assignment: CDR1 MNHNY and CDR2 SVGAGI (reference sequence). Losses at the gene ends were 7 bases for V and 4 bases for J; bases not matched to a gene: 5. CDR3 nucleotide sequence: TGTGCCAGCACCCTAGCGGGGTTTTACAATGAGCAGTTCTTC. Amino acids: CASTLAGFYNEQFF.

This clone has a single count. The CDR3 protein is CASSQGSARSTDTQYF. Written as DNA, the CDR3 is TGCGCCAGCAGCCAAGGAAGCGCTAGGAGCACAGATACGCAGTATTTT. The chain joins TRBV4-3 to TRBJ2-3; no clear D. CDR1 is LGHNA, CDR2 YSLEER, per germline. This CDR3 contains 16 residues. V dropped 1 base and J dropped 0 bases, with 11 bases sitting between them.

The J gene is TRBJ1-5, the V gene TRBV6-5; unclear D gene. Trimming took 0 bases from V and 4 from J, leaving 7 bases between them. The CDR3 loop spans 14 amino acids. Germline CDR1 is MNHEY and CDR2 is SVGAGI. CDR3 DNA sequence: TGTGCCAGCAGTTACTCAACAAGTAATCAGCCCCAGCATTTT. Amino acids: CASSYSTSNQPQHF.

The chain uses TRBV6-5 and TRBJ2-7, with 11 bases lining up with TRBD2. CDR3 size: 15 residues. The V gene's germline CDR1 is MNHEY and CDR2 SVGAGI. With V trimmed by 6 bases and J by 9 bases, 13 bases remained unmatched. The CDR3 protein is CASSLTGLAATRQYF. The CDR3 DNA reads TGTGCCAGCAGCCTAACGGGACTAGCGGCCACTCGGCAGTACTTC.

V gene TRBV6-5 combines with J gene TRBJ1-5; a weak D match, TRBD1 (5 bases). Germline V CDR1 and CDR2: MNHEY, SVGAGI. The length of the CDR3 is 15 residues. V was cut by 7 bases and J by 2 bases, with 15 bases left in between. DNA of the CDR3: TGTGCCAGCATAACGGGGGGGATGGGCAATCAGCCCCAGCATTTT. This encodes CASITGGMGNQPQHF.

The chain carries TRBV6-5 and TRBJ2-7, with no clear D. The germline V and J ends were trimmed by 6 bases and 6 bases, with 12 bases remaining between them. This CDR3 comprises 12 residues. CDR1 and CDR2 from the germline V gene are MNHEY and SVGAGI. The CDR3 DNA follows: TGTGCCAGCAGGGCAGCTCCGGGCGAGCAGTACTTC. Protein: CASRAAPGEQYF.

The CDR3: CASSSDTAGRQPQHF. The CDR3 DNA is TGTGCCAGCAGTTCGGACACCGCGGGGCGCCAGCCCCAGCATTTT. The V and J genes are TRBV6-2 or TRBV6-3 and TRBJ1-5; possible D gene TRBD1, 5 bases. Trimming removed 4 bases from V and 7 bases from J, with 17 bases in between. The CDR3 sequence is 15 residues long. CDR1 MNHEY and CDR2 SVGEGT come from the germline V gene.

The chain is built from TRBV3-1 (or the pseudogene TRBV3-2) and TRBJ2-3; 7 positions match TRBD2. CDR1 and CDR2 from the germline V gene are LGHDT and YNNKEL (reference sequence). The trim removed 6 bases at V and 3 bases at J, leaving 3 bases unmatched. The CDR3 is 13 amino acids. CDR3 amino acids: CASSPGGTDTQYF. The CDR3 coding sequence is TGTGCCAGCAGTCCGGGGGGAACAGATACGCAGTATTTT.

This rearrangement joins TRBV6-6 to TRBJ2-1, with D possibly matching TRBD2 (6 bases). V was pared by 0 bases and J by 4 bases, with 13 bases between. The length of the CDR3 is 16 residues. The V gene's germline CDR1 is MNHNY and CDR2 SVGAGI (reference sequence). The CDR3 here is CASSYSGGEGYNEQFF. CDR3 nucleotides: TGTGCCAGCAGTTACTCCGGGGGAGAGGGGTACAATGAGCAGTTCTTC.

J is TRBJ2-2 and V is TRBV6-5, with TRBD1 identical over 11 bases. Unmatched junction bases numbered 1, after V lost 1 base and J lost 6 bases. The CDR3 has 15 amino acids. CDR1 MNHEY and CDR2 SVGAGI come from the germline V gene. For the CDR3, the DNA is TGTGCCAGCAGTTACTGGGGACAGGGGGCCGGGGAGCTGTTTTTT. As protein: CASSYWGQGAGELFF.

The rearrangement links TRBV20-1 to TRBJ1-1; no clear D. The germline CDR1 and CDR2 sequences are DFQATT and SNEGSKA (reference sequence). The CDR3 is made up of 10 amino acids. The V end lost 6 bases, the J end lost 10 bases, and 12 bases lay between the germline ends. CDR3 bases: TGCAGTGCCGCGGCCCCCCGAGCTTTCTTT. Its translation: CSAAAPRAFF.

The chain couples TRBV27 to TRBJ1-1; TRBD1 aligns across 7 bases. Trimming removed 3 bases from V and 12 bases from J; junction bases left unmatched: 4. CDR3 length: 11 amino acids. Germline CDR1 and CDR2: MNHEY and SMNVEV (reference sequence). The CDR3 reads CASSLTGKTFF. Written as DNA, the CDR3 is TGTGCCAGCAGTTTGACAGGGAAAACTTTCTTT.

This clone was seen only once. V and J are TRBV12-3 or TRBV12-4 and TRBJ1-1; D unresolved. CDR3 length: 12 amino acids. V was trimmed by 2 bases and J by 8 bases, leaving 9 bases between them. CDR3 loop: CASSLLQTEAFF. The CDR3 DNA is TGTGCCAGCAGTTTACTGCAGACAGAAGCTTTCTTT.

The J gene is TRBJ1-1, the V gene TRBV6-2 or TRBV6-3; 12 nucleotides match TRBD1. CDR3 length equals 17 residues. The trim removed 5 bases at V and 1 base at J, leaving 8 bases unmatched. Germline V gene sequence: CDR1 MNHEY, CDR2 SVGEGT. The CDR3 DNA is TGTGCCAGCAGTATCGCCGGGACAGGGGGCTGGAACACTGAAGCTTTCTTT. Translating gives CASSIAGTGGWNTEAFF.

The chain uses TRBV27 and TRBJ2-1; 9 bases map to TRBD2. The CDR3 sequence is 14 residues long. The V segment lost 7 bases and the J segment 2 bases; nucleotides outside the gene matches: 3. Germline CDR1 and CDR2: MNHEY and SMNVEV (reference sequence). CDR3 sequence (DNA): TGTGCCAGCACCGGCGGGAGGGCCTACAATGAGCAGTTCTTC. Encoded protein: CASTGGRAYNEQFF.

This chain uses TRBV4-3 with TRBJ2-5; TRBD2 aligns across 7 bases. The CDR3 covers 16 residues. Unmatched junction bases numbered 10, after V lost 0 bases and J lost 6 bases. Germline-derived CDR1 and CDR2 are LGHNA and YSLEER. The CDR3 region is CASSQDWKAGIQTQYF. The CDR3 region has the DNA TGCGCCAGCAGCCAAGATTGGAAAGCGGGGATACAGACCCAGTACTTC.